These T cell receptor beta chains were read from a single sample in a study of blood T cell repertoires in COVID-19. The table came from immunoSEQ multiplex PCR; TCRdb's copy has only in-frame clones and leaves some out. The sample includes about 140,000 clones, 75% to 80% seen only once; the top ten take around 2.9%. Sequences were obtained from PBMCs or T cells enriched from blood (not recorded which). The source of these receptors is a woman between 45 and 60 years old who had recovered from COVID-19. Both conserved end residues are part of each CDR3. D genes are given only for firm matches. The size of a clone is reported for some rows only, either as once, few or many, or as a class for expanded clones.

V,size,J,D,CDR3,DNA
TRBV3-1/TRBV3-2,-,TRBJ2-3,TRBD2,CASSGERGAPPGTQYF,TGTGCCAGCAGCGGAGAGCGGGGGGCCCCCCCCGGTACGCAGTATTTT
TRBV5-1,-,TRBJ2-2,-,CASSSLSGEGGELFF,TGCGCCAGCAGCTCTCTGTCGGGAGAGGGCGGGGAGCTGTTTTTT
TRBV11-2,few,TRBJ2-7,TRBD2,CASSLWGGTRGTYEQYF,TGTGCCAGCAGCTTATGGGGAGGGACTAGAGGAACCTACGAGCAGTACTTC
TRBV27,once,TRBJ1-1,-,CASSPRDTLEHTEAFF,TGTGCCAGCAGTCCGAGGGACACCTTAGAACACACTGAAGCTTTCTTT
TRBV6-5,-,TRBJ1-2,TRBD1,CASSYAARQGDGYTF,TGTGCCAGCAGTTACGCTGCAAGACAGGGGGATGGCTACACCTTC
TRBV5-4,-,TRBJ2-2,-,CASSLGPLAGELFF,TGTGCCAGCAGCTTGGGGCCTTTGGCCGGGGAGCTGTTTTTT
TRBV11-3,-,TRBJ2-2,-,CASSAVYRVIAGTGELFF,TGTGCCAGCAGCGCCGTTTACAGGGTTATAGCGGGCACCGGGGAGCTGTTTTTT
TRBV11-1,-,TRBJ2-3,TRBD1,CASSLDPDRGTQYF,TGTGCCAGCAGCCTCGACCCGGACAGGGGAACGCAGTATTTT
TRBV11-2,-,TRBJ2-1,TRBD1,CASSSGGMSSYNEQFF,TGTGCCAGCAGTTCAGGGGGCATGAGCTCCTACAATGAGCAGTTCTTC
TRBV30,-,TRBJ1-2,TRBD1,CAWSHIGQGNYGYTF,TGTGCCTGGAGTCACATCGGACAGGGAAACTATGGCTACACCTTC
TRBV7-3,-,TRBJ1-6,TRBD1,CASSPSTGRGSPLHF,TGTGCCAGCAGCCCATCGACAGGGCGCGGCTCACCCCTCCACTTT
TRBV18,-,TRBJ1-1,-,CASSPGQLNTEAFF,TGTGCCAGCTCACCCGGACAGCTGAACACTGAAGCTTTCTTT
TRBV4-1,-,TRBJ1-6,-,CASSQKFVSALHF,TGCGCCAGCAGCCAAAAGTTCGTTAGTGCCCTCCACTTT
TRBV4-1,-,TRBJ2-1,TRBD2,CASSPLLGAGGPYNEQFF,TGCGCCAGCAGCCCCCTCCTGGGAGCGGGGGGCCCCTACAATGAGCAGTTCTTC
TRBV10-3,-,TRBJ1-6,TRBD1,CAISATGDNSPLHF,TGTGCCATCAGTGCGACAGGGGATAATTCACCCCTCCACTTT
TRBV28,-,TRBJ2-7,-,CASSPYREQYF,TGTGCCAGCAGTCCATACAGAGAGCAGTACTTC
TRBV21-1,-,TRBJ1-1,-,CAKQGLTEAFF,TGTGCCAAACAGGGTTTGACTGAAGCTTTCTTT
TRBV5-4,-,TRBJ2-3,TRBD2,CASSLAFQRGGTDTQYF,TGTGCCAGCAGCTTGGCGTTCCAGCGGGGGGGGACAGATACGCAGTATTTT
TRBV5-1,-,TRBJ2-7,TRBD2,CASSHAGGGGYEQYF,TGCGCCAGCAGCCATGCGGGGGGGGGCGGCTACGAGCAGTACTTC
TRBV7-7,-,TRBJ2-1,-,CASSLEGAGYNEQFF,TGTGCCAGCAGCTTAGAAGGGGCCGGGTACAATGAGCAGTTCTTC
TRBV11-2,-,TRBJ2-2,-,CASSYVQGTAGELFF,TGTGCCAGCAGCTACGTACAGGGTACGGCCGGGGAGCTGTTTTTT
TRBV7-9,-,TRBJ2-3,-,CASSWDSTDTQYF,TGTGCCAGCAGCTGGGACTCCACAGATACGCAGTATTTT
TRBV11-3,-,TRBJ2-7,-,CASSLPEATYEQYF,TGTGCCAGCAGCTTACCCGAAGCAACCTACGAGCAGTACTTC
TRBV29-1,-,TRBJ2-3,TRBD1,CSVEDLGTGLTDTQYF,TGCAGCGTTGAAGATCTGGGGACAGGGTTGACAGATACGCAGTATTTT
TRBV11-3,once,TRBJ1-2,TRBD1,CASSLGRDRVYGYTF,TGTGCCAGCAGCTTAGGCCGGGACAGGGTCTATGGCTACACCTTC
TRBV9,many,TRBJ1-1,TRBD1,CASSVGQGGIGAFF,TGTGCCAGCAGCGTAGGACAGGGGGGGATCGGAGCTTTCTTT
TRBV7-2,-,TRBJ2-3,TRBD2,CASSARLAGGTDTQYF,TGTGCCAGCAGCGCTCGACTAGCGGGGGGCACAGATACGCAGTATTTT
TRBV7-9,-,TRBJ1-4,-,CASSYRSANEKLFF,TGTGCCAGCAGCTACCGTTCGGCTAATGAAAAACTGTTTTTT
TRBV30,-,TRBJ2-2,-,CAWSGGRWTGELFF,TGTGCCTGGAGCGGAGGGAGGTGGACCGGGGAGCTGTTTTTT
TRBV11-2,-,TRBJ2-1,-,CASSSTTGNNEQFF,TGTGCCAGCAGCTCAACGACAGGAAACAATGAGCAGTTCTTC
TRBV3-1/TRBV3-2,once,TRBJ2-5,-,CASSQGGQETQYF,TGTGCCAGCAGCCAGGGGGGCCAAGAGACCCAGTACTTC
TRBV5-1,-,TRBJ1-2,TRBD1,CASSLTGGNYGYTF,TGCGCCAGCAGCTTGACAGGGGGAAACTATGGCTACACCTTC
TRBV7-9,-,TRBJ2-1,TRBD2,CASSPPGTSAYNEQFF,TGTGCCAGCAGCCCCCCCGGGACTAGCGCTTACAATGAGCAGTTCTTC